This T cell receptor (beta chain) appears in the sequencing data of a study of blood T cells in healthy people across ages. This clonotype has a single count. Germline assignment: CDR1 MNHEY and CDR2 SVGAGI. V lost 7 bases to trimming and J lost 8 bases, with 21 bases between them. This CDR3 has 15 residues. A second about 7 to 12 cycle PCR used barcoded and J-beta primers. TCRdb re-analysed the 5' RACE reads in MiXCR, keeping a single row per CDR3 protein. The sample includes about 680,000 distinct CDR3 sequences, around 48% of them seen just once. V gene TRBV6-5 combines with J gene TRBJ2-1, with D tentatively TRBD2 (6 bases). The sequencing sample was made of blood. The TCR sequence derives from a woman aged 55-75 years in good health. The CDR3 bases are TGTGCCAGCACCCCCTTTATCGGGGGTCGGGATGAGCAGTTCTTC. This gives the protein CASTPFIGGRDEQFF.